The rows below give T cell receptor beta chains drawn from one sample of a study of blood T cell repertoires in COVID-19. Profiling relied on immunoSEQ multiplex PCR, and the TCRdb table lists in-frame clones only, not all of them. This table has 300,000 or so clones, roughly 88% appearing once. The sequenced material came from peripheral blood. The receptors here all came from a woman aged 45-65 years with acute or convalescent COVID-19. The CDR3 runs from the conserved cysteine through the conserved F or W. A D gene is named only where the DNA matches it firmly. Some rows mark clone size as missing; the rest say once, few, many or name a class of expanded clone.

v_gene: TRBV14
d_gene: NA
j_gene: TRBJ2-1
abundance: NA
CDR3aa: CASSQGQWAGNEQFF
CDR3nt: TGTGCCAGCAGCCAAGGACAGTGGGCGGGAAATGAGCAGTTCTTC

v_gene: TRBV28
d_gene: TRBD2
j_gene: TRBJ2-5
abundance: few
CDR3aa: CASSLREGQETQYF
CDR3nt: TGTGCCAGCAGTTTACGGGAGGGCCAAGAGACCCAGTACTTC

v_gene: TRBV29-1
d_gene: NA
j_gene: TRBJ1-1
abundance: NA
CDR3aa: CSAASQGPMNTEAFF
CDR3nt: TGCAGCGCCGCATCCCAGGGGCCCATGAACACTGAAGCTTTCTTT

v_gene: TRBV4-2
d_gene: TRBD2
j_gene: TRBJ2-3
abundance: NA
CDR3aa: CASSQTSGSTSTDTQYF
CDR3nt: TGTGCCAGCAGCCAAACTAGCGGCTCGACAAGCACAGATACGCAGTATTTT

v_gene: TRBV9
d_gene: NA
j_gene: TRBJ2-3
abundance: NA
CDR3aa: CASSVQQGGTDTQYF
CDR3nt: TGTGCCAGCAGCGTACAACAGGGCGGCACAGATACGCAGTATTTT

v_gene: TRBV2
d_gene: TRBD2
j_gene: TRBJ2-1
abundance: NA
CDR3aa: CASSVIAGGKGNEQFF
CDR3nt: TGTGCCAGCAGTGTTATAGCGGGAGGGAAGGGGAATGAGCAGTTCTTC

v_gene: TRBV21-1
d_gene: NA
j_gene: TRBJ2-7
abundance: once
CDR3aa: CASIRQGPPRGLEQYF
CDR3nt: TGTGCCAGCATCCGCCAGGGGCCACCACGGGGTCTCGAGCAGTACTTC

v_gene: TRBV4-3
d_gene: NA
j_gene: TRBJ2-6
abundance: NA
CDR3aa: CASSQDLGPGANVLTF
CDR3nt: TGCGCCAGCAGCCAAGATCTTGGGCCTGGGGCCAACGTCCTGACTTTC

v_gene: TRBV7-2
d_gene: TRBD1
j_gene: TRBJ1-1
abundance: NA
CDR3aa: CASSLSNPLQGSNTEAFF
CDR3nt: TGTGCCAGCAGCTTATCCAATCCGTTACAGGGGAGTAACACTGAAGCTTTCTTT

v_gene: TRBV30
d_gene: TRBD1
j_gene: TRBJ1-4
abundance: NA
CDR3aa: CAWGDSREKLFF
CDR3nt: TGTGCCTGGGGGGACAGTCGGGAAAAACTGTTTTTT

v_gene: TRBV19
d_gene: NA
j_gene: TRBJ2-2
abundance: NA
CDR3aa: CASSIAGEIGTGELFF
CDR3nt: TGTGCCAGTAGTATAGCGGGAGAGATAGGTACCGGGGAGCTGTTTTTT

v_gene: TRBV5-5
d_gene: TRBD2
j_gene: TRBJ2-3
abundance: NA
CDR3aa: CASSRTSGRAGTQYF
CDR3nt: TGTGCCAGCAGCCGGACTAGCGGGAGGGCCGGTACGCAGTATTTT

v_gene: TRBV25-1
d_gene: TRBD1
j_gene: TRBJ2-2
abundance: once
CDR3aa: CASTPTGTAWTGELFF
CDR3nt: TGTGCCAGCACTCCGACCGGGACAGCGTGGACCGGGGAGCTGTTTTTT

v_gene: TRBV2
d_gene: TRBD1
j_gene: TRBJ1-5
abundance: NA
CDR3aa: CASSRDRGVQYSNQPQHF
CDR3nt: TGTGCCAGCAGTAGGGACAGGGGCGTGCAATATAGCAATCAGCCCCAGCATTTT

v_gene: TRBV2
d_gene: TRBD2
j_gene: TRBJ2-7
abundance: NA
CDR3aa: CASSGIVGVAGAGEQYF
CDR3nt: TGTGCCAGCAGTGGGATCGTCGGGGTAGCGGGAGCGGGGGAGCAGTACTTC

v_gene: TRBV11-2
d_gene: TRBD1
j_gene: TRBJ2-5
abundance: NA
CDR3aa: CASSWRTGEYGTQYF
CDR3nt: TGTGCCAGCAGCTGGCGGACAGGGGAGTATGGGACCCAGTACTTC

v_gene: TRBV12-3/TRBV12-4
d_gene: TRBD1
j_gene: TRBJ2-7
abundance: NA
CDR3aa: CASSLGQLYEQYF
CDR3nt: TGTGCCAGCAGTTTGGGACAGCTCTACGAGCAGTACTTC

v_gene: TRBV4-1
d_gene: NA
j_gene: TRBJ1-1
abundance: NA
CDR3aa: CASSRNSGVSNTEAFF
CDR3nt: TGCGCCAGCAGCCGAAATTCGGGTGTGTCGAACACTGAAGCTTTCTTT

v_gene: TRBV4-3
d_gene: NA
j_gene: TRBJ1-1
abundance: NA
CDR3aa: CASSQDGGGGTEAFF
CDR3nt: TGCGCCAGCAGCCAAGATGGGGGCGGCGGCACTGAAGCTTTCTTT

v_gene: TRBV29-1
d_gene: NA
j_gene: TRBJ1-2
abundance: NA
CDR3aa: CSVGGMDYGYTF
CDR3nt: TGCAGCGTTGGGGGCATGGATTACGGCTACACCTTC

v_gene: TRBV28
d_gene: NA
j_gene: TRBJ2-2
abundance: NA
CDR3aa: CASSFRDIANTGELFF
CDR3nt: TGTGCCAGCAGTTTTCGCGACATCGCGAACACCGGGGAGCTGTTTTTT

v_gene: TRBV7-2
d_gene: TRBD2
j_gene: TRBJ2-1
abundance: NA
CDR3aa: CASSLVGASGSFYNEQFF
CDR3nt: TGTGCCAGCAGCTTAGTAGGGGCTAGCGGGAGTTTTTACAATGAGCAGTTCTTC

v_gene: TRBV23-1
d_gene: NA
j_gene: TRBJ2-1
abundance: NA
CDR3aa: CASSQSQQGGNEQFF
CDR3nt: TGCGCCAGCAGTCAATCCCAGCAGGGGGGTAATGAGCAGTTCTTC

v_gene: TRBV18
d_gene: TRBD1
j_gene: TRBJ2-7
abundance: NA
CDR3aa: CASSPGTETYEQYF
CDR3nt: TGTGCCAGCTCACCCGGGACAGAGACCTACGAGCAGTACTTC

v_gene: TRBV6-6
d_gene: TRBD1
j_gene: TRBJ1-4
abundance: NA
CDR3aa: CASSPGGYEKLFF
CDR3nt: TGTGCCAGCAGCCCAGGGGGCTATGAAAAACTGTTTTTT

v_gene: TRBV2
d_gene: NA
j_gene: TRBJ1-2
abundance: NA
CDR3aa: CASSERHKASGYTF
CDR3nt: TGTGCCAGCAGTGAACGACACAAGGCCAGTGGCTACACCTTC

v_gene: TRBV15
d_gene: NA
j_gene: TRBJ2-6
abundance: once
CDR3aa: CATSRGGAGANVLTF
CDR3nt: TGTGCCACCAGCAGAGGGGGGGCTGGGGCCAACGTCCTGACTTTC

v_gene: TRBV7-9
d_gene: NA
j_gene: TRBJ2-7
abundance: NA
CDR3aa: CASSLVHSHYEQYF
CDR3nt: TGTGCCAGCAGCTTAGTGCATAGCCACTACGAGCAGTACTTC

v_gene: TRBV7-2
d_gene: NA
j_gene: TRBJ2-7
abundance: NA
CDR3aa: CASSLEGGAYEQYF
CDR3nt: TGTGCCAGCAGCTTAGAGGGCGGGGCCTACGAGCAGTACTTC

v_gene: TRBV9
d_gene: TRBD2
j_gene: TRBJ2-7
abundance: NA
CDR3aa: CASSVDGGRTYEQYF
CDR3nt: TGTGCCAGCAGCGTAGACGGCGGGAGGACCTACGAGCAGTACTTC

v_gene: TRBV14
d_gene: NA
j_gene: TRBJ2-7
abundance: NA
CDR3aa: CASSQYGQNYEQYF
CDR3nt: TGTGCCAGCAGCCAATACGGACAGAACTACGAGCAGTACTTC

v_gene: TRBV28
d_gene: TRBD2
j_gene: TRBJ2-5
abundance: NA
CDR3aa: CASSFFRRERQETQYF
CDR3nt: TGTGCCAGCAGTTTTTTTCGGCGGGAGCGACAAGAGACCCAGTACTTC

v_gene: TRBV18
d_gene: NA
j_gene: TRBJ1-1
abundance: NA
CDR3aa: CASSPARVYANTEAFF
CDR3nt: TGTGCCAGCTCACCAGCCAGGGTTTACGCGAACACTGAAGCTTTCTTT

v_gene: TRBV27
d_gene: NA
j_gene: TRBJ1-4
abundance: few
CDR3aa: CASSSREGEKLFF
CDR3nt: TGTGCCAGCAGTTCCAGGGAGGGTGAAAAACTGTTTTTT

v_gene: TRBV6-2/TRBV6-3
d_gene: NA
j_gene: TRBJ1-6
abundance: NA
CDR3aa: CASSYRGHSTDSPLHF
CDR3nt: TGTGCCAGCAGTTACCGAGGACATTCAACCGATTCACCCCTCCACTTT

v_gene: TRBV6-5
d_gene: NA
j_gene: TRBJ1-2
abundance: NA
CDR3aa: CASRPPREEYGYTF
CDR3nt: TGTGCCAGCAGACCCCCCCGGGAGGAGTATGGCTACACCTTC

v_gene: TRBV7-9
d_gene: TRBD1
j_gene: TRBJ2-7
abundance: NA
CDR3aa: CASKGAGYEQYF
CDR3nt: TGTGCCAGCAAGGGGGCCGGCTACGAGCAGTACTTC

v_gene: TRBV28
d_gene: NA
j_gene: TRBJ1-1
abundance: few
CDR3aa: CASSFSPTEAFF
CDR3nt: TGTGCCAGCAGTTTCTCCCCCACTGAAGCTTTCTTT

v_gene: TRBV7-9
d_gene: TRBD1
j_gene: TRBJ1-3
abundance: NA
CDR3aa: CASDLRAGGMSGNTIYF
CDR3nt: TGTGCCAGCGACCTTCGGGCAGGGGGCATGTCTGGAAACACCATATATTTT

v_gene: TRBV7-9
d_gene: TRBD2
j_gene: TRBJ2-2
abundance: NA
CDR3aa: CASSLKTSGRNTGELFF
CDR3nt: TGTGCCAGCAGCTTAAAGACTAGCGGGAGGAACACCGGGGAGCTGTTTTTT

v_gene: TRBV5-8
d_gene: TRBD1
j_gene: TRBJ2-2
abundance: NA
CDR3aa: CASSSTGQGVAGELFF
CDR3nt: TGTGCCAGCAGCTCCACCGGACAGGGGGTGGCCGGGGAGCTGTTTTTT

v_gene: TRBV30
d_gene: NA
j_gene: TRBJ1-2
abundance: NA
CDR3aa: CAWSVTNYGYTF
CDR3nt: TGTGCCTGGAGCGTTACTAACTATGGCTACACCTTC

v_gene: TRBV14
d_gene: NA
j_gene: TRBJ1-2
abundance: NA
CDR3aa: CASSQGTTANYGYTF
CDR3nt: TGTGCCAGCAGCCAAGGGACAACGGCTAACTATGGCTACACCTTC

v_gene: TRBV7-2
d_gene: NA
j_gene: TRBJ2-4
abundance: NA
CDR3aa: CASSLALGLKNIQYF
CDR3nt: TGTGCCAGCAGCCTGGCCTTGGGACTTAAAAACATTCAGTACTTC

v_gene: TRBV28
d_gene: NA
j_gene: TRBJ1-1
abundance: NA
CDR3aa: CASSLSDGVPFF
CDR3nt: TGTGCCAGCAGTTTGTCGGACGGGGTTCCTTTCTTT

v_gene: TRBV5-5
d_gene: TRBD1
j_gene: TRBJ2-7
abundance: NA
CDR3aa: CASSPYLTGGYEQYF
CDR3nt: TGTGCCAGCAGCCCTTACCTGACAGGGGGCTACGAGCAGTACTTC

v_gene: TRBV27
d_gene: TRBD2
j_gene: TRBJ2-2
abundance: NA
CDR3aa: CASSTTGLAGVELFF
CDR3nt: TGTGCCAGCAGTACTACGGGACTAGCGGGAGTGGAGCTGTTTTTT

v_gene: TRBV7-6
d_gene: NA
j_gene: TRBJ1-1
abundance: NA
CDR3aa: CASSPGPQRTEAFF
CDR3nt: TGTGCCAGCAGCCCAGGCCCACAGCGGACTGAAGCTTTCTTT

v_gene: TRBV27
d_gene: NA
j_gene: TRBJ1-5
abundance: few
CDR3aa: CASVSRGGLSNQPQHF
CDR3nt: TGTGCCAGCGTCTCGCGGGGGGGACTAAGCAATCAGCCCCAGCATTTT

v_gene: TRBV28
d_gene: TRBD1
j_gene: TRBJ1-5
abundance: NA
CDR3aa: CASSMGTGGNQPQHF
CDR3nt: TGTGCCAGCAGTATGGGGACAGGGGGCAATCAGCCCCAGCATTTT

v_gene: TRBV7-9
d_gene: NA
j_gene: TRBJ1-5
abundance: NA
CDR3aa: CASSPQGSVLQPQHF
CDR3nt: TGTGCCAGCAGCCCCCAGGGGTCAGTCCTTCAGCCCCAGCATTTT